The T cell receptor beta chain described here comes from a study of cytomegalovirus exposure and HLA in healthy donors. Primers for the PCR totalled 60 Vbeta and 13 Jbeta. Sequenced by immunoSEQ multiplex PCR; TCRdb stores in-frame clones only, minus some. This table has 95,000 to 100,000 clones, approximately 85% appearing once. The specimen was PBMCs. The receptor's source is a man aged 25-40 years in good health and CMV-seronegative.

The DNA of the CDR3 is TGTGCCAGCAGCGACGACAGGGTTTTCCACAATGAGCAGTTCTTC. Encoded protein: CASSDDRVFHNEQFF. The J gene is TRBJ2-1, the V gene TRBV5-6, with 7 bases identical to TRBD1. V gave up 4 bases and J gave up 5 bases; unmatched junction bases: 9. This CDR3 spans 15 amino acids. Germline CDR1 is SGHDT and CDR2 is YYEEEE.